These 21 T cell receptor beta chains originate from one sample sequenced in a study of blood T cell repertoires in COVID-19. Profiled with immunoSEQ multiplex PCR; TCRdb holds only in-frame clones, not every one. The sample holds hundreds of thousands of clones, around 90% seen once. The sample was peripheral blood. The origin of the receptors is a woman between 40 and 55 years old with COVID-19, enrolled during active disease.

This rearrangement joins TRBV30 to TRBJ2-3; D is perhaps TRBD2 (6 bases). The length of the CDR3 is 15 residues. V lost 3 bases, J lost 8 bases, and 21 bases lay in between. Germline V gene lookup returns CDR1 GTSNPN and CDR2 SVGIG (reference sequence). In nucleotides, the CDR3 is TGTGCCTGGAGAGTTTTATTAGGGACGGGAGTTACGCAGTATTTT. This encodes CAWRVLLGTGVTQYF.

The chain has TRBV4-3 and TRBJ2-2; D possibly corresponds to TRBD1 (6 bases). The V and J ends lost 3 bases and 4 bases respectively, with 12 bases between them. Germline V gives CDR1 LGHNA, CDR2 YSLEER. The CDR3 spans 15 residues. The chain's CDR3 is CASSQTGDPTGELFF. CDR3 DNA sequence: TGCGCCAGCAGCCAGACAGGCGACCCCACCGGGGAGCTGTTTTTT.

The J gene is TRBJ1-5, the V gene TRBV28; maybe TRBD1 (5 bases). There are 13 residues in the CDR3. V lost 6 bases to trimming and J lost 6 bases, with 12 bases between them. The germline gives CDR1 MDHEN, CDR2 SYDVKM. The DNA of the CDR3 is TGTGCCAGCAGAACCACGGGGGTTCAGCCCCAGCATTTT. This translates into CASRTTGVQPQHF.

The V and J genes are TRBV19 and TRBJ1-1, with 7 bases fitting TRBD1. The CDR3 is made up of 15 amino acids. The germline CDR1 and CDR2 sequences are LNHDA and SQIVND (reference sequence). The junction had 12 bases not matched to a gene; V was cut back by 4 bases and J by 7 bases. For the CDR3, the DNA is TGTGCCAGTAGTACTTTGGTACAGGGGTTTAATGAAGCTTTCTTT. Protein sequence: CASSTLVQGFNEAFF.

The chain has TRBV4-3 and TRBJ2-7; D gene uncertain. V shed 4 bases and J shed 1 base, with 14 bases lying between them. Germline V gene sequence: CDR1 LGHNA, CDR2 YSLEER. The CDR3 runs 15 residues. The CDR3 nucleotides read TGCGCCAGCAGCCCTTCCCGAGGAGAGTCCTACGAGCAGTACTTC. Translation gives CASSPSRGESYEQYF.

The genes are TRBV4-3 and TRBJ2-7; 9 nucleotides match TRBD1. The CDR3 length is 17 residues. The V and J ends lost 1 base and 7 bases, in that order; junction bases with no gene match: 14. CDR1 is LGHNA and CDR2 is YSLEER in the germline V gene. The CDR3 spells CASSQGPGTGRLNEQYF. For the CDR3, the DNA is TGCGCCAGCAGCCAAGGTCCCGGGACAGGGAGATTGAATGAGCAGTACTTC.

The V and J genes are TRBV18 and TRBJ1-1; 9 nucleotides align to TRBD1. Germline V gene lookup returns CDR1 KGHSH and CDR2 LQKENI. This CDR3 is built from 13 residues. J gave up 2 bases and V 8 bases, and 3 bases lay outside the gene matches. The CDR3 loop is CASRGQGNTEAFF. The CDR3 DNA reads as TGTGCCAGCAGGGGACAGGGAAACACTGAAGCTTTCTTT.

The rearrangement uses TRBV9 and TRBJ1-4, with 8 bases fitting TRBD1. CDR3 length equals 16 residues. The germline V gene has CDR1 SGDLS and CDR2 YYNGEE. Losses at the gene ends were 3 bases for V and 2 bases for J; bases not matched to a gene: 6. The DNA for the CDR3 is TGTGCCAGCAGCGCGGGGACAGGATGGACTAATGAAAAACTGTTTTTT. Protein: CASSAGTGWTNEKLFF.

The rearrangement joins TRBV5-4 to TRBJ2-5; D is ambiguous. Germline V CDR1 and CDR2: SGHNT, YYREEE (reference sequence). V shed 2 bases and J shed 2 bases, with 7 bases lying between them. The CDR3 runs 13 residues. DNA for the CDR3: TGTGCCAGCAGCTTAGGAGTACAAGAGACCCAGTACTTC. Protein product: CASSLGVQETQYF.

This clone was counted at least ten times. The V gene is TRBV11-3, the J gene TRBJ1-1; D is unresolved. The CDR3 loop spans 16 amino acids. The V and J ends lost 0 bases and 1 base respectively, with 12 bases between them. Germline V gene lookup returns CDR1 SGHNT and CDR2 YENEEA. The CDR3 spells CASSLDGRGGNTEAFF. The DNA for the CDR3 is TGTGCCAGCAGCTTAGATGGACGGGGAGGGAACACTGAAGCTTTCTTT.

The chain links TRBV27 to TRBJ1-2; a possible D gene is TRBD1 (6 bases). Trimming pared 7 bases from V and 1 base from J, leaving 16 bases between. The CDR3 totals 15 residues. CDR1 MNHEY and CDR2 SMNVEV come from the germline V gene (reference sequence). CDR3 nucleotide sequence: TGTGCCAGCAAGACAGGCAGTACAGTTAACTATGGCTACACCTTC. Translation gives CASKTGSTVNYGYTF.

This chain links TRBV2 with TRBJ2-1; TRBD1 aligns across 7 bases. V dropped 3 bases and J dropped 6; count of bases not matched to a gene: 5. The CDR3 is 14 amino acids. Germline V gene data show CDR1 as SNHLY and CDR2 as FYNNEI. CDR3 in DNA: TGTGCCAGCAGTGACAGAGGGACAGTCAATGAGCAGTTCTTC. It translates to CASSDRGTVNEQFF. The full variable domain, completed using reference TRBV2 and TRBJ2-1, is EPEVTQTPSHQVTQMGQEVILRCVPISNHLYFYWYRQILGQKVEFLVSFYNNEISEKSEIFDDQFSVERPDGSNFTLKIRSTKLEDSAMYFCASSDRGTVNEQFFGPGTRLTVL.

The rearrangement joins TRBV28 to TRBJ2-5; no definite D call. The CDR3 is 12 residues long. Germline CDR1 and CDR2: MDHEN and SYDVKM. V was clipped by 6 bases and J by 2 bases, with 7 bases between them. CDR3 sequence (DNA): TGTGCCAGCAGGTACGGGCAAGAGACCCAGTACTTC. It translates to CASRYGQETQYF.

The genes are TRBV7-9 and TRBJ1-5, with D possibly matching TRBD1 (6 bases). The CDR3 length is 16 residues. V gave up 3 bases and J gave up 3 bases, with 15 bases separating them. The V gene's germline CDR1 is SEHNR and CDR2 FQNEAQ (reference sequence). CDR3 residues: CASSFGGAADNQPQHF. The DNA of the CDR3 is TGTGCCAGCAGCTTTGGGGGGGCGGCGGACAATCAGCCCCAGCATTTT.

The chain carries TRBV30 and TRBJ1-2, with D unclear. CDR1 is GTSNPN and CDR2 is SVGIG in the germline V gene (reference sequence). V dropped 0 bases and J dropped 8 bases, with 13 bases sitting between them. This CDR3 is 13 amino acids long. The CDR3 protein is CAWSVLAGFGYTF. CDR3 sequence (DNA): TGTGCCTGGAGTGTACTGGCGGGGTTCGGCTACACCTTC.

The rearrangement uses TRBV11-2 and TRBJ2-7; D uncertain. V was trimmed by 3 bases and J by 2 bases, leaving 11 bases between them. CDR3 length: 14 residues. Germline CDR1 is SGHAT and CDR2 is FQNNGV. The CDR3 here is CASSFDSLTYEQYF. CDR3 nucleotides: TGTGCCAGCAGCTTCGATAGCCTCACCTACGAGCAGTACTTC.

The chain uses TRBV5-1 and TRBJ1-2, with 9 bases fitting TRBD1. V was clipped by 4 bases and J by 6 bases; unmatched bases: 7. This CDR3 contains 14 residues. Germline V lookup: CDR1 SGHRS, CDR2 YFSETQ. The CDR3 DNA reads TGCGCCAGCAGCGCGGACAGGGGAGGGGATGGCTACACCTTC. Its protein is CASSADRGGDGYTF.

The chain recombines TRBV28 with TRBJ1-2; D not resolved. V dropped 5 bases and J dropped 4 bases, with 14 bases sitting between them. Per the germline V gene, CDR1 is MDHEN and CDR2 is SYDVKM. This CDR3 region has 14 residues. The CDR3 reads CASSPAGAGYGYTF. The CDR3 DNA sequence: TGTGCCAGCAGTCCCGCGGGCGCAGGCTATGGCTACACCTTC.

This chain joins TRBV27 and TRBJ2-5, with TRBD1 as a possible D gene (6 bases). The V end was cut by 3 bases, the J end by 6 bases, with 14 bases between. CDR1 and CDR2 (germline): MNHEY, SMNVEV (reference sequence). The CDR3 is 14 residues long. CDR3 coding DNA: TGTGCCAGCAGTTTTGCTGGGGGCGAAAAGACCCAGTACTTC. Encoded protein: CASSFAGGEKTQYF.

The chain recombines TRBV25-1 with TRBJ2-2, with D unresolved. The CDR3 is 14 amino acids. Germline CDR1 and CDR2: MGHDK and SYGVNS. V lost 2 bases, J lost 6 bases, and 10 bases lay in between. The CDR3 loop reads CASSELDRAGELFF. The CDR3, as DNA: TGTGCCAGCAGTGAACTTGACCGGGCCGGGGAGCTGTTTTTT.

The chain recombines TRBV15 with TRBJ2-1, with 7 bases fitting TRBD2. CDR3 length equals 16 residues. Germline CDR1 is LNHNV and CDR2 is YYDKDF (reference sequence). Trimming at V came to 5 bases and at J to 8 bases, leaving 15 bases not matched to a gene. In DNA form, the CDR3 reads TGTGCCACCAGCTCCCGTGGGAGGGCGGTCCAGGATGAGCAGTTCTTC. Amino acids: CATSSRGRAVQDEQFF. The full variable domain, rest sourced from reference TRBV15 and TRBJ2-1, is DAMVIQNPRYQVTQFGKPVTLSCSQTLNHNVMYWYQQKSSQAPKLLFHYYDKDFNNEADTPDNFQSRRPNTSFCFLDIRSPGLGDTAMYLCATSSRGRAVQDEQFFGPGTRLTVL.